This TCR beta chain was identified in a study of shared clonotypes between healthy human individuals. This clone was seen only a few times. The naive CD8 fraction comprised CD45RO-negative cells positively selected for CCR7 and excluded terminally differentiated effector memory CD45RA+ cells. At a deep level, the assay was run. Replicate PCRs from sorted subsets contained roughly 190 ng DNA, which is some 32,000 T cell genomes. The repertoire was sequenced with immunoSEQ multiplex PCR; TCRdb's copy has only in-frame clones and lacks some. This table has about 680,000 clones, approximately 90% appearing once. The germline CDR1 and CDR2 sequences are SGHDN and FVKESK. This CDR3 spans 12 amino acids. Trimming removed 5 bases from V and 8 bases from J, with 10 bases in between.

This chain links TRBV14 with TRBJ2-1; no clear D gene. The specimen was naive CD8+ T cells sorted from blood. This receptor was identified in a man younger than 45 in good health. The DNA for the CDR3 is TGTGCCAGCAGCGAAGCCCCCTATGAGCAGTTCTTC. Amino acid sequence: CASSEAPYEQFF. Together with reference TRBV14 and TRBJ2-1, the CDR3 gives the full variable domain: EAGVTQFPSHSVIEKGQTVTLRCDPISGHDNLYWYRRVMGKEIKFLLHFVKESKQDESGMPNNRFLAERTGGTYSTLKVQPAELEDSGVYFCASSEAPYEQFFGPGTRLTVL.